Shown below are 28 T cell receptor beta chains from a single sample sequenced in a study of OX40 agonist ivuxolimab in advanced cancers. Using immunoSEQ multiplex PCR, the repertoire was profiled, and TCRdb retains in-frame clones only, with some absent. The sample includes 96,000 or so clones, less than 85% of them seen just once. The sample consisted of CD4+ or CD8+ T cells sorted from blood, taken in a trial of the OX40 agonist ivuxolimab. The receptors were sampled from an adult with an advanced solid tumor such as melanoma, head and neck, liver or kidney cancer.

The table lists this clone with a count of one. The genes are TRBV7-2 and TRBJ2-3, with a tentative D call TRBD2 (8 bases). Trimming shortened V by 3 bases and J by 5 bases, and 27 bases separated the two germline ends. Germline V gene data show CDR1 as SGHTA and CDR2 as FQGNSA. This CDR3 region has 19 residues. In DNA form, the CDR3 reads TGTGCCAGCAGCTTGCAGACAGGGTTTGGCGGGGGGCGTGTAGATACGCAGTATTTT. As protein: CASSLQTGFGGGRVDTQYF.

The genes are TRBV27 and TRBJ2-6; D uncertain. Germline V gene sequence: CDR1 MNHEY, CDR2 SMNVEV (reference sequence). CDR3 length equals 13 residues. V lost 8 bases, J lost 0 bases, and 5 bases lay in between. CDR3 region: CASQTSGANVLTF. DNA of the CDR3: TGTGCCAGCCAGACCTCTGGGGCCAACGTCCTGACTTTC. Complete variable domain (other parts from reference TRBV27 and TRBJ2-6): EAQVTQNPRYLITVTGKKLTVTCSQNMNHEYMSWYRQDPGLGLRQIYYSMNVEVTDKGDVPEGYKVSRKEKRNFPLILESPSPNQTSLYFCASQTSGANVLTFGAGSRLTVL.

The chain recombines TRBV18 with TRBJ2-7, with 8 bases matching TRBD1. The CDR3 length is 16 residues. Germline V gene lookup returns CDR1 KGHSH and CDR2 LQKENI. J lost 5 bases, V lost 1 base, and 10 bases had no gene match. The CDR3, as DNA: TGTGCCAGCTCACCACTGGGACAGGACTTTAGCCACGAGCAGTACTTC. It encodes CASSPLGQDFSHEQYF.

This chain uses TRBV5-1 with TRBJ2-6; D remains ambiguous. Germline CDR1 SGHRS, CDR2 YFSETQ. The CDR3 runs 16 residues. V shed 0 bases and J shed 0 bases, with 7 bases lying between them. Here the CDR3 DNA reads TGCGCCAGCAGCTTGGCCGAGCCCTCTGGGGCCAACGTCCTGACTTTC. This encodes CASSLAEPSGANVLTF.

This CDR3 reads CASSQTLRDTGYEQYF. The CDR3 nucleotides are TGTGCCAGCAGCCAAACGCTCCGGGACACCGGCTACGAGCAGTACTTC. The V gene is TRBV7-9, the J gene TRBJ2-7; D may be TRBD1 (6 bases). Trimming removed 5 bases from V and 3 bases from J, with 20 bases in between. CDR1 and CDR2 (germline): SEHNR, FQNEAQ (reference sequence). This CDR3 region has 16 residues.

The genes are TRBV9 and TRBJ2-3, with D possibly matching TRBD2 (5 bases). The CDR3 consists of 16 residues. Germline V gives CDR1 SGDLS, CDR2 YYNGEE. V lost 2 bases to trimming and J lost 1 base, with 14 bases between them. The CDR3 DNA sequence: TGTGCCAGCAGCGTCGGCGAGGGTAGCCGCACAGATACGCAGTATTTT. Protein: CASSVGEGSRTDTQYF.

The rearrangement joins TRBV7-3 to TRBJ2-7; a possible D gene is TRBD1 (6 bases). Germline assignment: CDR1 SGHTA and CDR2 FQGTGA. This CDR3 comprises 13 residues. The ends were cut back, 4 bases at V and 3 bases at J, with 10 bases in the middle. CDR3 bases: TGTGCCAGCAGCTGGGGACAAGGCTACGAGCAGTACTTC. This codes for CASSWGQGYEQYF.

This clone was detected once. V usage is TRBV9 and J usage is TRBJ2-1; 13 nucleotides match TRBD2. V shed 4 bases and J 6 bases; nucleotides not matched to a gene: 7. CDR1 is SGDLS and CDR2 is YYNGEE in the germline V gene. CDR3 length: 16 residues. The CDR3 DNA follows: TGTGCCAGCAGCCAGGAACTAGCGGGAGGGCGCAATGAGCAGTTCTTC. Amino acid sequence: CASSQELAGGRNEQFF.

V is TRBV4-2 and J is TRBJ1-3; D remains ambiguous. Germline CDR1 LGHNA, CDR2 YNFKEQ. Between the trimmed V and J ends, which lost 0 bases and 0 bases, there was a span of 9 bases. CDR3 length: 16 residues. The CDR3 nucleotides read TGTGCCAGCAGCCAAGATCGATGGGGCTCTGGAAACACCATATATTTT. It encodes CASSQDRWGSGNTIYF.

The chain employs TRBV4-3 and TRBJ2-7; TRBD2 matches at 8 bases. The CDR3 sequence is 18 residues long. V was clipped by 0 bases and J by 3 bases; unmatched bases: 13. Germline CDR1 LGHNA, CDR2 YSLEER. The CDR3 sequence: CASSQEGGGLVTFYEQYF. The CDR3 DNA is TGCGCCAGCAGCCAAGAAGGGGGGGGACTAGTGACTTTCTACGAGCAGTACTTC.

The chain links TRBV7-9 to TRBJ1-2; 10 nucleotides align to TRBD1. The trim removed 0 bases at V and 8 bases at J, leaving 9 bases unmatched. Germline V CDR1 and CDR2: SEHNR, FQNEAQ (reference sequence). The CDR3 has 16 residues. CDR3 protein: CASSLATGGLSHGYTF. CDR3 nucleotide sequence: TGTGCCAGCAGCTTAGCGACAGGGGGCTTATCCCACGGCTACACCTTC.

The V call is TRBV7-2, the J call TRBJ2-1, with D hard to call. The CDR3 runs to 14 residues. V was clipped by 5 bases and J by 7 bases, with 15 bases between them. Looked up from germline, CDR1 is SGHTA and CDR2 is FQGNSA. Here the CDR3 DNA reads TGTGCCAGCAGCCCCCCTGGAGTGAGGAATGAGCAGTTCTTC. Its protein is CASSPPGVRNEQFF.

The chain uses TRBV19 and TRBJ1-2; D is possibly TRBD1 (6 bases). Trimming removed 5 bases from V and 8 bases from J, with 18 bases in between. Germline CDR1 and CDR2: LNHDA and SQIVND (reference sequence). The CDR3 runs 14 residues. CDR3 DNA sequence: TGTGCCAGTAGTGTAGGGATACAGGGTGGCGGCTACACCTTC. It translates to CASSVGIQGGGYTF.

The CDR3: CASSYSGVTFSYEQYF. The CDR3 nucleotides are TGTGCCAGCAGTTACTCGGGAGTAACCTTCTCCTACGAGCAGTACTTC. The J gene is TRBJ2-7, the V gene TRBV6-5, with D perhaps matching TRBD2 (5 bases). Germline assignment: CDR1 MNHEY and CDR2 SVGAGI. The germline V and J ends were trimmed by 0 bases and 0 bases, with 12 bases remaining between them. The CDR3 consists of 16 residues.

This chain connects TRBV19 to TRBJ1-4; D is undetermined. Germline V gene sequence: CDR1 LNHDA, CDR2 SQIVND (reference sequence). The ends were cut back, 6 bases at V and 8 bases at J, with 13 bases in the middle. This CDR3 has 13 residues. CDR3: CASRRRVGEKLFF. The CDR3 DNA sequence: TGTGCCAGTAGGAGGAGGGTCGGGGAAAAACTGTTTTTT.

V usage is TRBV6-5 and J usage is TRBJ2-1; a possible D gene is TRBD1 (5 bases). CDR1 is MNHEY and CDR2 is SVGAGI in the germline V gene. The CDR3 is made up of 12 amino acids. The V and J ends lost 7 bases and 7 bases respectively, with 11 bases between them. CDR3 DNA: TGTGCCAGCACCCCCGACAGAAATGAGCAGTTCTTC. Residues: CASTPDRNEQFF.

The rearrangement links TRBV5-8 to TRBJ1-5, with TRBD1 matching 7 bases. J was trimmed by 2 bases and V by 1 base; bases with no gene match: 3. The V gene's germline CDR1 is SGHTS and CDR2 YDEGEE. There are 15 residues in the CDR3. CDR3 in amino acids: CASSLTGQGNQPQHF. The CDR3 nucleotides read TGTGCCAGCAGCTTGACTGGACAGGGCAATCAGCCCCAGCATTTT.

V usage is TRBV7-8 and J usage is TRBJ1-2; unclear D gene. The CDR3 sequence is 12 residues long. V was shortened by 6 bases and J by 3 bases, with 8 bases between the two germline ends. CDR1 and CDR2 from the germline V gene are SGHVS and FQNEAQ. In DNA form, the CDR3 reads TGTGCCAGCAGACGGGTTGACTATGGCTACACCTTC. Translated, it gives CASRRVDYGYTF. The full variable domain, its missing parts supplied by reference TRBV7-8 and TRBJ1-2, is GAGVSQSPRYKVAKRGQDVALRCDPISGHVSLFWYQQALGQGPEFLTYFQNEAQLDKSGLPSDRFFAERPEGSVSTLKIQRTQQEDSAVYLCASRRVDYGYTFGSGTRLTVV.

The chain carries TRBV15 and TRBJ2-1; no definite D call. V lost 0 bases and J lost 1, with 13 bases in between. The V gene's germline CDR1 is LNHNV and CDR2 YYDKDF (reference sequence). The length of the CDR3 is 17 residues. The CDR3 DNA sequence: TGTGCCACCAGCAGAGAGGCCCCTTGGCAGTCCTACAATGAGCAGTTCTTC. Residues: CATSREAPWQSYNEQFF.

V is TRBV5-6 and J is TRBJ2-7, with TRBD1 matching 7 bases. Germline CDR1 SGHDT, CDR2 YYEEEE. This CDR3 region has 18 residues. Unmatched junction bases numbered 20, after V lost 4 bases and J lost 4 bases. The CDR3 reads CASSTDHLKGQPGYEQYF. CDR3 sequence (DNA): TGTGCCAGCAGCACCGACCATCTTAAGGGACAGCCGGGGTACGAGCAGTACTTC.

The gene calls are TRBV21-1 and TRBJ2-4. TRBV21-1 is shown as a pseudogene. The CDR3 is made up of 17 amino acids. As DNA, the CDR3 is TGTGCCAGCAGCCCTCCGATATCCGGATTAGCCAAAAACATTCAGTACTTC. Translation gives CASSPPISGLAKNIQYF.

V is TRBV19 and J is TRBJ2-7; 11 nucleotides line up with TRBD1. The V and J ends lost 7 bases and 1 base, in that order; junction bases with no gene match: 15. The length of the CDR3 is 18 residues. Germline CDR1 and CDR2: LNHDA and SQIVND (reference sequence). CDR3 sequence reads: CASTSNPGQGGGSYEQYF. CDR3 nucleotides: TGTGCCAGTACCTCGAACCCGGGACAGGGGGGGGGTTCCTACGAGCAGTACTTC.

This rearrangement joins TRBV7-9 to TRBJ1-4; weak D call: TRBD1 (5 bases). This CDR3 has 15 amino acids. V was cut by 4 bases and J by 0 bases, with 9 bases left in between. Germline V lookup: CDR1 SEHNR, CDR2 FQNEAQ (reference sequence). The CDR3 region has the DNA TGTGCCAGCAGCTCCGACAGTGCAACTAATGAAAAACTGTTTTTT. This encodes CASSSDSATNEKLFF.

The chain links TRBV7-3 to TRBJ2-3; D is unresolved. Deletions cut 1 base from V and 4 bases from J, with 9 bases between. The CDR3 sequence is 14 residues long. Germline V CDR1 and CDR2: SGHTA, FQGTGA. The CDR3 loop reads CASSLIASPDTQYF. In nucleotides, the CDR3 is TGTGCCAGCAGCTTAATTGCCTCGCCAGATACGCAGTATTTT.

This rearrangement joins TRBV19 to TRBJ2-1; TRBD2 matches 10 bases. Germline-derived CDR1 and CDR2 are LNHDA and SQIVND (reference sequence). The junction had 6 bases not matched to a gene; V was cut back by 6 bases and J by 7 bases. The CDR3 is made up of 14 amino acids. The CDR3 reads CASRSRTSGNEQFF. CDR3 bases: TGTGCCAGTAGATCCCGGACTAGCGGTAATGAGCAGTTCTTC.

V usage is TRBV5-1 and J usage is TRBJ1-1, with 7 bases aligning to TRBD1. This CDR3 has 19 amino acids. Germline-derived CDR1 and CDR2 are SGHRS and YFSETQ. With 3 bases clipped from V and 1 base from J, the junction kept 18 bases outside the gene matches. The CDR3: CASSSSSLRGRTANTEAFF. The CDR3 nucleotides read TGCGCCAGCAGCTCCTCATCTTTAAGGGGGCGTACCGCGAACACTGAAGCTTTCTTT.

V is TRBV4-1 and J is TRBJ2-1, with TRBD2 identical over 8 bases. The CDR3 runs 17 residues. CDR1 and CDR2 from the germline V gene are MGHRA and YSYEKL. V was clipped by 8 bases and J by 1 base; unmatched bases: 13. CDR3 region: CASADTSGRLSYNEQFF. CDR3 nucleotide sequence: TGCGCCAGCGCCGATACTAGCGGACGCCTTTCCTACAATGAGCAGTTCTTC.

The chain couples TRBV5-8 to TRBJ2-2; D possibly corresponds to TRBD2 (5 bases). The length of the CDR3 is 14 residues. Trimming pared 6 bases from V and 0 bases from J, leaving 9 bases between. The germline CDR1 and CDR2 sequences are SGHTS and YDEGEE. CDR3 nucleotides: TGTGCCAGCAAAAAAGCGGCGAACACCGGGGAGCTGTTTTTT. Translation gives CASKKAANTGELFF.